This TCR beta chain came from a study of blood T cell dynamics during melanoma immunotherapy. Data came from immunoSEQ multiplex PCR; TCRdb stores just in-frame clones and leaves some out. The data contain roughly 8,900 clones, roughly 85% of them singletons. Looked up from germline, CDR1 is SGHVS and CDR2 is FQNEAQ. The ends were cut back, 6 bases at V and 1 base at J, with 9 bases in the middle. This CDR3 has 13 amino acids. Regarding time point: week 3, after first cycle of checkpoint inhibitor. One draw preceded checkpoint blockade; another followed its first cycle at week 3. Disease control meant complete response, partial response or stable disease at 12 weeks.

This chain joins TRBV7-8 and TRBJ1-1; a weak D match, TRBD1 (5 bases). This clonotype originated in a human donor with melanoma. The sequencing used blood, collected from a patient treated with checkpoint blockade. CDR3: CASSQGANTEAFF. Here the CDR3 DNA reads TGTGCCAGCAGTCAAGGGGCGAACACTGAAGCTTTCTTT.